The 20 T cell receptor beta chains below were found in one sample sequenced in a study of blood T cell repertoires in COVID-19. TCRdb keeps only in-frame clones here, not all; method: immunoSEQ multiplex PCR. The data contain more than 40,000 clones, 87% of them singletons. The sequencing input was peripheral blood. The receptors stem from a human donor in a cohort sampled during active COVID-19.

The CDR3 is CATSRGLSWGELFF. Here the CDR3 DNA reads TGTGCCACCAGCAGGGGACTTTCCTGGGGGGAGCTGTTTTTT. The genes are TRBV15 and TRBJ2-2; a possible D gene is TRBD2 (6 bases). The CDR3 contains 14 residues. V dropped 3 bases and J dropped 8 bases, with 13 bases sitting between them. Germline V gene lookup returns CDR1 LNHNV and CDR2 YYDKDF (reference sequence).

V usage is TRBV29-1 and J usage is TRBJ2-3; 7 nucleotides agree with TRBD1. There are 13 residues in the CDR3. Germline V CDR1 and CDR2: SQVTM, ANQGSEA. V gave up 7 bases and J gave up 0 bases; unmatched junction bases: 4. CDR3 nucleotides: TGCAGCGCCAAACAGGGGAGCACAGATACGCAGTATTTT. This sequence encodes CSAKQGSTDTQYF.

This clone was detected once. The chain links TRBV5-1 to TRBJ2-3; 16 bases are a match to TRBD2. Germline V gene lookup returns CDR1 SGHRS and CDR2 YFSETQ. The CDR3 is 19 amino acids. Losses at the gene ends were 3 bases for V and 0 bases for J; bases not matched to a gene: 7. CDR3 in amino acids: CASSSGLAGGLPSTDTQYF. The CDR3, as DNA: TGCGCCAGCAGCTCGGGACTAGCGGGAGGGTTGCCTAGCACAGATACGCAGTATTTT.

The J gene is TRBJ2-3, the V gene TRBV20-1; 8 bases align to TRBD2. This CDR3 has 14 residues. V lost 3 bases to trimming and J lost 2 bases; unmatched junction nucleotides: 4. Looked up from germline, CDR1 is DFQATT and CDR2 is SNEGSKA (reference sequence). The CDR3 nucleotides are TGCAGTGCTAGTTTAGCGGGGACCACAGATACGCAGTATTTT. Protein product: CSASLAGTTDTQYF.

Written as DNA, the CDR3 is TGTGCCAGCAGCCAAGGGGCGCAGACCTACGAGCAGTACTTC. Its translation is CASSQGAQTYEQYF. The chain combines TRBV3-1 (or the pseudogene TRBV3-2) with TRBJ2-7; D unclear. V was shortened by 1 base and J by 2 bases, with 9 bases between the two germline ends. CDR3 length: 14 residues. From germline, CDR1 is LGHDT and CDR2 YNNKEL (reference sequence).

V is TRBV2 and J is TRBJ2-5; tentative D call: TRBD2 (5 bases). This CDR3 spans 12 amino acids. Germline-derived CDR1 and CDR2 are SNHLY and FYNNEI. With 10 bases removed from V and 4 bases from J, the gap between germline ends came to 13 bases. Here the CDR3 reads CATTEGLETQYF. The CDR3 region has the DNA TGTGCCACTACAGAGGGTTTAGAGACCCAGTACTTC.

The chain links TRBV4-1 to TRBJ1-6; a weak D match, TRBD1 (5 bases). The V and J ends lost 2 bases and 10 bases respectively, with 18 bases between them. The germline gives CDR1 MGHRA, CDR2 YSYEKL. This CDR3 has 16 residues. CDR3 nucleotide sequence: TGCGCCAGCAGCCAACCCCGGCAGGGTCGTTGGTCACCCCTCCACTTT. Protein product: CASSQPRQGRWSPLHF.

Comments on this clone: At one end the junction does not follow the germline gene, possibly because of a read error. The V and J genes are TRBV6-1 and TRBJ1-1; 7 bases are a match to TRBD1. This CDR3 contains 14 residues. Germline V gives CDR1 MNHNS, CDR2 SASEGT. The CDR3 DNA reads as TGTGCCAGCAGAGAAGGACAGGCGAACACTGAAGCTTTCTTT. Amino acids: CASREGQANTEAFF.

The chain joins TRBV5-4 to TRBJ2-7, with 12 bases identical to TRBD2. J was trimmed by 1 base and V by 0 bases; bases with no gene match: 2. CDR3 length: 16 residues. Germline CDR1 and CDR2: SGHNT and YYREEE (reference sequence). CDR3 amino acids: CASSLEGLAGSYEQYF. The DNA for the CDR3 is TGTGCCAGCAGCTTGGAAGGACTAGCGGGGTCCTACGAGCAGTACTTC.

This chain connects TRBV9 to TRBJ2-1; TRBD2 aligns across 10 bases. V shed 0 bases, J shed 7 bases, and the junction held 10 bases outside the gene matches. This CDR3 region has 17 residues. From germline, CDR1 is SGDLS and CDR2 YYNGEE. In DNA, the CDR3 is TGTGCCAGCAGCGTAGGAGATAGCGGGGGGTTTTTTAATGAGCAGTTCTTC. Protein: CASSVGDSGGFFNEQFF.

The V call is TRBV5-1, the J call TRBJ2-7; a weak D match, TRBD2 (6 bases). Germline CDR1 SGHRS, CDR2 YFSETQ. V was trimmed by 2 bases and J by 3 bases, leaving 12 bases between them. The CDR3 runs to 14 residues. CDR3 region: CASSFPGAFYEQYF. CDR3 nucleotides: TGCGCCAGCAGCTTCCCGGGAGCCTTCTACGAGCAGTACTTC.

The CDR3 nucleotides are TGTGCCACCAGTGATCGGGCAGGGGGCTACGAGCAGTACTTC. Amino acid sequence: CATSDRAGGYEQYF. This sequence joins TRBV24-1 and TRBJ2-7; TRBD1 aligns across 7 bases. This CDR3 contains 14 residues. Germline values: CDR1 KGHDR, CDR2 SFDVKD. Trimming took 3 bases from V and 3 from J; bases not matched to a gene: 4.

The rearrangement uses TRBV5-6 and TRBJ1-3; TRBD1 might be the D (5 bases). Germline assignment: CDR1 SGHDT and CDR2 YYEEEE. V was clipped by 6 bases and J by 0 bases, with 19 bases between them. CDR3 length: 17 residues. Here the CDR3 reads CASTNWGRPYSGNTIYF. CDR3 in DNA: TGTGCCAGCACCAACTGGGGCAGGCCCTACTCTGGAAACACCATATATTTT.

The genes are TRBV5-1 and TRBJ1-1; the D is unclear. V was pared by 5 bases and J by 4 bases, with 15 bases between. Germline V gene lookup returns CDR1 SGHRS and CDR2 YFSETQ. This CDR3 region has 14 residues. The CDR3 reads CASRLAGGGTEAFF. The CDR3 bases are TGCGCCAGCAGACTGGCGGGCGGTGGCACTGAAGCTTTCTTT.

The chain carries TRBV5-1 and TRBJ1-2; TRBD1 is a possible D gene (5 bases). The CDR3 is made up of 15 amino acids. CDR1 SGHRS and CDR2 YFSETQ come from the germline V gene. Trimming left V 6 bases short and J 0 bases short, with 15 bases between. The CDR3 here is CASTPDGHPNYGYTF. The CDR3 nucleotides are TGCGCCAGCACCCCGGACGGACACCCTAACTATGGCTACACCTTC.

This chain joins TRBV5-1 and TRBJ2-7, with 9 positions matching TRBD1. Germline V gene lookup returns CDR1 SGHRS and CDR2 YFSETQ. This CDR3 region has 15 residues. V lost 6 bases to trimming and J lost 1 base; unmatched junction nucleotides: 8. CDR3 sequence: CASKAPGQGSYEQYF. The CDR3 DNA reads as TGCGCCAGCAAAGCGCCGGGACAGGGTTCCTACGAGCAGTACTTC.

The CDR3 spells CASSFGTGGSQPQHF. CDR3 coding DNA: TGTGCCAGCAGCTTCGGGACAGGGGGTTCTCAGCCCCAGCATTTT. V usage is TRBV5-4 and J usage is TRBJ1-5; 11 bases map to TRBD1. After removal of 2 bases from V and 6 bases from J, the junction contained 4 bases not matched to a gene. Per the germline V gene, CDR1 is SGHNT and CDR2 is YYREEE (reference sequence). There are 15 residues in the CDR3. The complete variable domain, with remaining parts taken from reference TRBV5-4 and TRBJ1-5, reads ETGVTQSPTHLIKTRGQQVTLRCSSQSGHNTVSWYQQALGQGPQFIFQYYREEENGRGNFPPRFSGLQFPNYSSELNVNALELDDSALYLCASSFGTGGSQPQHFGDGTRLSIL.

V usage is TRBV5-1 and J usage is TRBJ1-2, with 8 positions matching TRBD1. Germline V gene lookup returns CDR1 SGHRS and CDR2 YFSETQ. The CDR3 spans 15 residues. Trimming cost V 4 bases and J 3 bases; bases outside gene matches: 8. The CDR3 DNA is TGCGCCAGCAGCAGAACAGGGGGTTCGGACTATGGCTACACCTTC. Its translation is CASSRTGGSDYGYTF.

This clone was recorded only once. The chain recombines TRBV7-9 with TRBJ2-5; D not resolved. This CDR3 has 11 residues. Per germline, CDR1 SEHNR and CDR2 FQNEAQ (reference sequence). V was pared by 3 bases and J by 5 bases, with 4 bases between. CDR3 sequence: CASSFGETQYF. CDR3 coding DNA: TGTGCCAGCAGCTTCGGGGAGACCCAGTACTTC.

This sequence joins TRBV2 and TRBJ1-5; D not certain. This CDR3 has 12 residues. CDR1 SNHLY and CDR2 FYNNEI come from the germline V gene. Trimming stripped 4 bases from V and 7 bases from J, with 8 bases between. CDR3 DNA sequence: TGTGCCAGCAGTGTAACTCTCCAGCCCCAGCATTTT. Translating it yields CASSVTLQPQHF. Using reference TRBV2 and TRBJ1-5 for the parts outside the CDR3, the full variable domain is EPEVTQTPSHQVTQMGQEVILRCVPISNHLYFYWYRQILGQKVEFLVSFYNNEISEKSEIFDDQFSVERPDGSNFTLKIRSTKLEDSAMYFCASSVTLQPQHFGDGTRLSIL.